The sequence of this TCR beta chain was determined in a study of T cell changes during pregnancy in multiple sclerosis. TCRdb keeps only in-frame clones here, not all; method: immunoSEQ multiplex PCR. Of about 56,000 clones in the sample, 70% to 90% were seen once. There are 19 residues in the CDR3. Per germline, CDR1 SGDLS and CDR2 YYNGEE. Trimming removed 7 bases from V and 0 bases from J, with 28 bases in between. This clone was seen a single time. The chain links TRBV9 to TRBJ1-1; D is uncertain. The TCR comes from a female donor with multiple sclerosis, enrolled in a pregnancy study. Sample: peripheral blood, taken after pregnancy. The CDR3: CASRGGRYPRLYMNTEAFF. The CDR3 DNA reads TGTGCCAGCCGGGGTGGCAGGTACCCAAGACTATACATGAACACTGAAGCTTTCTTT.